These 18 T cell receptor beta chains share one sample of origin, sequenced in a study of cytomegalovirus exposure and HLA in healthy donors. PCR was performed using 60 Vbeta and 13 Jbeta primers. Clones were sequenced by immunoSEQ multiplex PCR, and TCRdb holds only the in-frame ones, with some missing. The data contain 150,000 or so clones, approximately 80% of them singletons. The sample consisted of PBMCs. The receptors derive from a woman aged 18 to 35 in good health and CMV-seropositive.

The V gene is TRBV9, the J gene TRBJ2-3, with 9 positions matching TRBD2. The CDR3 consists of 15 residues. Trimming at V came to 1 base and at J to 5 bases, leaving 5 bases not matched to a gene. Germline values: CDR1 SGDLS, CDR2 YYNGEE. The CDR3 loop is CASSVRGGAGDTQYF. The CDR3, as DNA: TGTGCCAGCAGCGTACGCGGGGGGGCCGGAGATACGCAGTATTTT.

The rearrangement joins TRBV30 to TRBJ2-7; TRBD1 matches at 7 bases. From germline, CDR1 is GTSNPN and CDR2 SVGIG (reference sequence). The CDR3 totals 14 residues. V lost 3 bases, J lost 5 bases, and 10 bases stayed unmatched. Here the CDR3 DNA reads TGTGCCTGGAGAACAGGGGCGGGCGGCCACGAGCAGTACTTC. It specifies CAWRTGAGGHEQYF.

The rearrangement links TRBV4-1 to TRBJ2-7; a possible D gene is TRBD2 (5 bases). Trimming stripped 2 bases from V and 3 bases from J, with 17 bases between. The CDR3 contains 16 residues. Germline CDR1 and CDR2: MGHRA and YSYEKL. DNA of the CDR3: TGCGCCAGCAGCCAATCGACCGGGATACCCTACTACGAGCAGTACTTC. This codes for CASSQSTGIPYYEQYF.

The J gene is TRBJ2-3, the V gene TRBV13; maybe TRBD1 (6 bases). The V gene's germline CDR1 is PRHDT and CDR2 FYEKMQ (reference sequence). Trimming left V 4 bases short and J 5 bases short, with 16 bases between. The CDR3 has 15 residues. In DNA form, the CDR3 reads TGTGCCAGCAGCTCCACCCTGCCGGGACAAGATACGCAGTATTTT. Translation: CASSSTLPGQDTQYF.

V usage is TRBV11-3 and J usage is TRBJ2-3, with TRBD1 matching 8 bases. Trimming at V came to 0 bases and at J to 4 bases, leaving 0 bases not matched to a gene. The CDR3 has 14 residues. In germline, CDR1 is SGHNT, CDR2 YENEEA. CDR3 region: CASSLETGADTQYF. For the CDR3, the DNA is TGTGCCAGCAGCTTAGAGACAGGGGCAGATACGCAGTATTTT.

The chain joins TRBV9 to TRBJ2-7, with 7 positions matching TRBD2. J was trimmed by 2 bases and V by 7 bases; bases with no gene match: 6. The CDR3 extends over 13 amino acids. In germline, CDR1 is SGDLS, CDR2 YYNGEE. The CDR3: CASSRGNPYEQYF. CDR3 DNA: TGTGCCAGCTCGCGGGGGAATCCCTACGAGCAGTACTTC.

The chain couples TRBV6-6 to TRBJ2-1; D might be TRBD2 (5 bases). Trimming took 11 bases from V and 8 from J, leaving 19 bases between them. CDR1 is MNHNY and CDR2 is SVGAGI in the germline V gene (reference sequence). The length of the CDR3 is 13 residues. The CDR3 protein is CAAGLAFSHEQFF. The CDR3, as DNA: TGTGCCGCGGGTCTAGCCTTTTCTCATGAGCAGTTCTTC.

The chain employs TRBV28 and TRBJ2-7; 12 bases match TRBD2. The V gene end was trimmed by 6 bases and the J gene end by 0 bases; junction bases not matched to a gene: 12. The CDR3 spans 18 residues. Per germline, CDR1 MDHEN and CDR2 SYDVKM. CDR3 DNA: TGTGCCAGCAGCCCCCACGGACTAGCGGGGAAATTCTCCTACGAGCAGTACTTC. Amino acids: CASSPHGLAGKFSYEQYF.

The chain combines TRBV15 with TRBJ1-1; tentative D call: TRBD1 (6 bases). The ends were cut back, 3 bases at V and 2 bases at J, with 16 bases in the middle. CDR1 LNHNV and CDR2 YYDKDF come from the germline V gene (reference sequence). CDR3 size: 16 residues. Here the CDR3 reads CATSRSGDTGNTEAFF. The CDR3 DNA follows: TGTGCCACCAGCAGGTCCGGGGACACGGGAAACACTGAAGCTTTCTTT.

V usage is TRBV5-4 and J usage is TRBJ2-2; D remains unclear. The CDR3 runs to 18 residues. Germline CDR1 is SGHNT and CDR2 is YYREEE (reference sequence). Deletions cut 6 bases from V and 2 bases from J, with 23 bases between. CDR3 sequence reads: CASTTLRGLLSNTGELFF. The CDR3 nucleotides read TGTGCCAGCACCACCCTCCGTGGGCTCCTCTCTAACACCGGGGAGCTGTTTTTT. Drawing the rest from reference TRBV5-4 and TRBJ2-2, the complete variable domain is ETGVTQSPTHLIKTRGQQVTLRCSSQSGHNTVSWYQQALGQGPQFIFQYYREEENGRGNFPPRFSGLQFPNYSSELNVNALELDDSALYLCASTTLRGLLSNTGELFFGEGSRLTVL.

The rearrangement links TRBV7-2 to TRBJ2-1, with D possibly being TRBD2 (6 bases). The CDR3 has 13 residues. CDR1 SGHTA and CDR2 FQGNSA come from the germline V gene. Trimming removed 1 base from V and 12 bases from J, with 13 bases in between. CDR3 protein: CASSLGVGTPQFF. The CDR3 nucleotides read TGTGCCAGCAGCTTAGGCGTGGGGACTCCGCAGTTCTTC.

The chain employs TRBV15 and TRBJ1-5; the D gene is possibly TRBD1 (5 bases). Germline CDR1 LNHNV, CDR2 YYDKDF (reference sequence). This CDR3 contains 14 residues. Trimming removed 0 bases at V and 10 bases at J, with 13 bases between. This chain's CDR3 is CATSRDRLQAPQHF. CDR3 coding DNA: TGTGCCACCAGCAGAGATAGATTACAGGCTCCCCAGCATTTT.

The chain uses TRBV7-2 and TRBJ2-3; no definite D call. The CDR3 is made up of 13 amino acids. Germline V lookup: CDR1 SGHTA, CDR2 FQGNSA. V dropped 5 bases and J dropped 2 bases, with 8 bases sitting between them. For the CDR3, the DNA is TGTGCCAGCAGCCAGGCCCCCACAGATACGCAGTATTTT. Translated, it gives CASSQAPTDTQYF.

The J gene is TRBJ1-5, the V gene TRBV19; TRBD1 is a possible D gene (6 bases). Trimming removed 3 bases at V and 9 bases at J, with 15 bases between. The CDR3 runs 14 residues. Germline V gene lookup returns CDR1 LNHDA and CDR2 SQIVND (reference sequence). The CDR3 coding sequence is TGTGCCAGTAGTATGCCAGGGGCCCGATGGCCCCAGCATTTT. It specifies CASSMPGARWPQHF. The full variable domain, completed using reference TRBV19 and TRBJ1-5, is DGGITQSPKYLFRKEGQNVTLSCEQNLNHDAMYWYRQDPGQGLRLIYYSQIVNDFQKGDIAEGYSVSREKKESFPLTVTSAQKNPTAFYLCASSMPGARWPQHFGDGTRLSIL.

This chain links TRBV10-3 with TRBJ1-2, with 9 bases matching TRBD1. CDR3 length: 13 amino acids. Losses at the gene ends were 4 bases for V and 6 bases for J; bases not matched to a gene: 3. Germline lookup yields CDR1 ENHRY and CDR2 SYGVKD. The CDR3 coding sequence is TGTGCCATCAGTGTGGACAGGGGAAATGGCTACACCTTC. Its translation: CAISVDRGNGYTF.

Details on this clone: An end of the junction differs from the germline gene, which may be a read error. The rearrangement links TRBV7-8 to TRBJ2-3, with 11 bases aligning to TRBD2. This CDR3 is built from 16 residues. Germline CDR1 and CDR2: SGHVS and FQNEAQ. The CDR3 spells CASSILAGGPTDTQYF. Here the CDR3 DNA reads TGTGCCAGCAGCATTTTAGCGGGGGGGCCAACAGATACGCAATATTTT.

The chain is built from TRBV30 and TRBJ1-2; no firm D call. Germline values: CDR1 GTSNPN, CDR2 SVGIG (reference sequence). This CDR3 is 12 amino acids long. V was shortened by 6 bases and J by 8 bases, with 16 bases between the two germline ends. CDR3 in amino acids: CACPSAGVGYTF. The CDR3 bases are TGTGCCTGTCCAAGCGCCGGGGTCGGCTACACCTTC. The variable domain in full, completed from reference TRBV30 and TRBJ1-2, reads SQTIHQWPATLVQPVGSPLSLECTVEGTSNPNLYWYRQAAGRGLQLLFYSVGIGQISSEVPQNLSASRPQDRQFILSSKKLLLSDSGFYLCACPSAGVGYTFGSGTRLTVV.

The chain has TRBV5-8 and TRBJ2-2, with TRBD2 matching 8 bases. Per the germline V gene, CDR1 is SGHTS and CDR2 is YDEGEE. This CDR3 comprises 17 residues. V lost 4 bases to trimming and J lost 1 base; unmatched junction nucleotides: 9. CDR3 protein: CASSRPYSGVNTGELFF. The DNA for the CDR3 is TGTGCCAGCAGCCGACCGTATAGCGGGGTGAACACCGGGGAGCTGTTTTTT.